This T cell receptor beta chain is drawn from a study of PD-1 blockade in classical Hodgkin lymphoma. Clones were sequenced by immunoSEQ multiplex PCR, and TCRdb holds only the in-frame ones, with some missing. The table lists approximately 49,000 clones, 70% to 80% of them singletons. The CDR3 has 16 residues. In germline, CDR1 is LNHDA, CDR2 SQIVND (reference sequence). J gave up 4 bases and V 9 bases, and 9 bases lay outside the gene matches. The time point here: cycle 4 day 1 (C4D1), after 6 weeks of nivolumab. Every patient was affected by relapse after autologous stem cell transplantation, while exposure to brentuximab vedotin was not uniform. Complete response, partial response or progressive disease were the best responses.

The specimen comprised peripheral blood mononuclear cells (PBMCs), sampled before the fourth cycle of nivolumab. The TCR comes from a human donor with classical Hodgkin lymphoma. This chain links TRBV19 with TRBJ2-2, with 12 bases matching TRBD1. The chain's CDR3 is CASGDRGPMSTGELFF. The CDR3 DNA is TGTGCCAGCGGGGACAGGGGGCCGATGAGCACCGGGGAGCTGTTTTTT.